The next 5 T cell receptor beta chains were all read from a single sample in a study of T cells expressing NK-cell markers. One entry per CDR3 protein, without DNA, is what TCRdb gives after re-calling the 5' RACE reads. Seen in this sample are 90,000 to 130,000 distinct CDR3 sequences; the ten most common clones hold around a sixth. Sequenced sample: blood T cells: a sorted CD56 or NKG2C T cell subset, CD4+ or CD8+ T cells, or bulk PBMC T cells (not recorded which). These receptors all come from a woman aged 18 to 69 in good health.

The CDR3: CASSHPGQGAYNEQFF. The chain carries TRBV4-3 and TRBJ2-1; the TCRdb D gene call, TRBD1, has no DNA to confirm it. Germline assignment: CDR1 LGHNA and CDR2 YSLEER. The CDR3 spans 16 residues.

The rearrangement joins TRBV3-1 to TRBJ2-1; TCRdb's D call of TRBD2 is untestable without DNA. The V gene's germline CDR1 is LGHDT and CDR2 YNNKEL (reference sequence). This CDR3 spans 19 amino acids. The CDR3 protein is CASSRRLAGTTGLYNEQFF.

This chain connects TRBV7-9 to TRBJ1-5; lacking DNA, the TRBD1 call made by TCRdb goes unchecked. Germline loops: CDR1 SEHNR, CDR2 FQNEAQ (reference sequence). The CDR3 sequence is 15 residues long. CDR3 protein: CASSLEDRGGQPQHF.

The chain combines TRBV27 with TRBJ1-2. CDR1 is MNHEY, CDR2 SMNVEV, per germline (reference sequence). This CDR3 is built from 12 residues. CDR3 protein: CASSPGGPGYTF.

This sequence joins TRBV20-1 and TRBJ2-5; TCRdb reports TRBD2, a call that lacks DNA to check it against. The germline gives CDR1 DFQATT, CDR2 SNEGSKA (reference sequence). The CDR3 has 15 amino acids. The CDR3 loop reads CSARRLAEGGETQYF.